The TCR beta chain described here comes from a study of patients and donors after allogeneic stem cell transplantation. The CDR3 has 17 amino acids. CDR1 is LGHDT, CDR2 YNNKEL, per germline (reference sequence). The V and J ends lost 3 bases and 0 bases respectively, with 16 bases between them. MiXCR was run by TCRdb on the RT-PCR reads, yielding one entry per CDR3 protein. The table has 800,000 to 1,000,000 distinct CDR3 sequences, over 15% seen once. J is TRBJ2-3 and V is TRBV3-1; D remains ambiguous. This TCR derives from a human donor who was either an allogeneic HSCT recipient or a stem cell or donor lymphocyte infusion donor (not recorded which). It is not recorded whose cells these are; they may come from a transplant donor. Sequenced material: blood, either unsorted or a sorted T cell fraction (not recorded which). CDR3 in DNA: TGTGCCAGCAGCCAGGGTATGGTCCAGCCGAGCACAGATACGCAGTATTTT. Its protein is CASSQGMVQPSTDTQYF.